These T cell receptor beta chains were read from a single sample in a study of cytomegalovirus exposure and HLA in healthy donors. Repertoires were generated with immunoSEQ multiplex PCR, while TCRdb's copy carries only in-frame clones and drops some. The sample carries 130,000 or so clones, 6.5% to 9.5% recorded once. The sequencing sample was made of PBMCs. The receptors were gathered from a man aged 35 to 55 in good health and CMV-seronegative. Each CDR3 is given with its conserved first and last residue. The order of the fields is CDR3 length, D gene, clone size, V gene, J gene, CDR3 DNA, CDR3 protein. A D gene is named only where the DNA matches it firmly. Only some rows state a clone size, as once, few, many or a class for expanded clones.

length: 13
D: .
size: few
V: TRBV10-3
J: TRBJ1-2
DNA: TGTGCCATCAGTGAGTCTAAGGAGTATGGCTGCACCTTC
CDR3: CAISESKEYGCTF

length: 13
D: TRBD1
size: few
V: TRBV2
J: TRBJ2-7
DNA: TGTGCCAGCAGTGCGCGGGACAGGGTCGAGCAGTACTTC
CDR3: CASSARDRVEQYF

length: 12
D: .
size: few
V: TRBV5-3
J: TRBJ1-1
DNA: TGTGCCAGAAGCCGACATCGGACTGAAGCTTTCTTT
CDR3: CARSRHRTEAFF

length: 13
D: TRBD1
size: few
V: TRBV29-1
J: TRBJ1-2
DNA: TGCAGCGTTCCGGACAGGGGCCTCTATGGCTACACCTTC
CDR3: CSVPDRGLYGYTF

length: 14
D: .
size: .
V: TRBV19
J: TRBJ1-4
DNA: TGTGCCAGCCGCACCGGGACATTTAATGAAAAACTGTTTTTT
CDR3: CASRTGTFNEKLFF

length: 13
D: .
size: few
V: TRBV6-5
J: TRBJ1-5
DNA: TGTGCCAGCAGTCGCAGGGGCAAGCAGCCCCAGCATTTT
CDR3: CASSRRGKQPQHF

length: 15
D: TRBD2
size: few
V: TRBV2
J: TRBJ2-2
DNA: TGTGCCAGCAGTTTAGCGGGGGCCCTCACCGGGGAGCTGTTTTTT
CDR3: CASSLAGALTGELFF

length: 15
D: TRBD1
size: .
V: TRBV5-4
J: TRBJ2-5
DNA: TGTGCCAGCAACGCACCGGGGACAGTCCAAGAGACCCAGTACTTC
CDR3: CASNAPGTVQETQYF

length: 12
D: .
size: few
V: TRBV7-8
J: TRBJ1-1
DNA: TGTGCCAGCAGCTTAGGGAGACGTCTAGCTTTCTTT
CDR3: CASSLGRRLAFF

length: 13
D: .
size: few
V: TRBV4-1
J: TRBJ1-1
DNA: TGCGCCAGCAGCCCAGGCACAGAGACTGAAGCTTTCTTT
CDR3: CASSPGTETEAFF

length: 14
D: TRBD1
size: few
V: TRBV7-9
J: TRBJ1-1
DNA: TGTGCCAGCAGCTGGGGACAGGGGAACACTGAAGCTTTCTTT
CDR3: CASSWGQGNTEAFF

length: 14
D: .
size: few
V: TRBV6-1
J: TRBJ1-1
DNA: TGTGCCAGCAGTAACCGAGCGGGCAACACTGAAGCTTTCTTT
CDR3: CASSNRAGNTEAFF

length: 16
D: TRBD2
size: .
V: TRBV9
J: TRBJ2-7
DNA: TGTGCCAGCAGCCCCCGCTCCGGGGGGGCCTCCTACGAGCAGTACTTC
CDR3: CASSPRSGGASYEQYF

length: 15
D: TRBD2
size: once
V: TRBV9
J: TRBJ2-3
DNA: TGTGCCAGCAGCTTCTCAGCGGGGAGGGGAGATACGCAGTATTTT
CDR3: CASSFSAGRGDTQYF

length: 19
D: TRBD2
size: .
V: TRBV5-1
J: TRBJ2-1
DNA: TGCGCCAGCAGCTTGGGAGCGAGCGGGGGGGCAGTGGTGCACAGTGAGCAGTTCTTC
CDR3: CASSLGASGGAVVHSEQFF

length: 15
D: TRBD1
size: .
V: TRBV12-5
J: TRBJ1-5
DNA: TGTGCTAGTGAGCGGACAGGATTTAGCAATCAGCCCCAGCATTTT
CDR3: CASERTGFSNQPQHF

length: 15
D: .
size: .
V: TRBV6-1
J: TRBJ1-4
DNA: TGTGCCAGCAGTGTACGACAGCCTAGAAATGAAAAACTGTTTTTT
CDR3: CASSVRQPRNEKLFF

length: 16
D: TRBD2
size: .
V: TRBV18
J: TRBJ2-3
DNA: TGTGCCAGCTCACCAAGCGGGACTAGCGGGGGAGATACGCAGTATTTT
CDR3: CASSPSGTSGGDTQYF

length: 13
D: .
size: .
V: TRBV5-1
J: TRBJ1-1
DNA: TGCGCAGCGCGGCGGAATCCGGACACTGAAGCTTTCTTT
CDR3: CAARRNPDTEAFF

length: 15
D: TRBD1
size: few
V: TRBV7-3
J: TRBJ1-6
DNA: TGTGCCAGCAGCACGGACGGCACAGGGGGTTCACCCCTCCACTTT
CDR3: CASSTDGTGGSPLHF

length: 15
D: TRBD1
size: .
V: TRBV6-5
J: TRBJ2-2
DNA: TGTGCCAGCAGTTCGGGACAGGGGGACACCGGGGAGCTGTTTTTT
CDR3: CASSSGQGDTGELFF

length: 15
D: TRBD1
size: few
V: TRBV14
J: TRBJ1-5
DNA: TGTGCCAGCAGCCAAGAAGGGGGCAGGGGACAGCCCCAGCATTTT
CDR3: CASSQEGGRGQPQHF

length: 12
D: .
size: few
V: TRBV7-9
J: TRBJ1-3
DNA: TGTGCCAGCAGCCCCCTAGGAAACACCATATATTTT
CDR3: CASSPLGNTIYF

length: 14
D: .
size: .
V: TRBV9
J: TRBJ2-3
DNA: TGTGCCAGCAGCGTGGGGGGTAGCACAGATACGCAGTATTTT
CDR3: CASSVGGSTDTQYF

length: 13
D: .
size: .
V: TRBV7-9
J: TRBJ1-1
DNA: TGTGCCAGCGGCTCGATGGGGGGGACTGAAGCTTTCTTT
CDR3: CASGSMGGTEAFF

length: 17
D: TRBD1
size: .
V: TRBV27
J: TRBJ2-6
DNA: TGTGCCAGCAGTTCAGTAACAGGGGGCGGTGGGGCCAACGTCCTGACTTTC
CDR3: CASSSVTGGGGANVLTF

length: 15
D: TRBD1
size: few
V: TRBV5-6
J: TRBJ2-7
DNA: TGTGCCAGCAGCTCCGGGACAGGGGGCTTCTACGAGCAGTACTTC
CDR3: CASSSGTGGFYEQYF

length: 14
D: .
size: few
V: TRBV7-9
J: TRBJ2-1
DNA: TGTGCCAGCAGCTTGGGCACAGGGCGGAATGAGCAGTTCTTC
CDR3: CASSLGTGRNEQFF

length: 16
D: .
size: .
V: TRBV19
J: TRBJ1-3
DNA: TGTGCCAGTAGTATAGAAGGACAGTACTCTGGAAACACCATATATTTT
CDR3: CASSIEGQYSGNTIYF

length: 17
D: .
size: .
V: TRBV11-2
J: TRBJ2-2
DNA: TGTGCCAGCAGCCCTTCCTCCACGAGGGTCGGCACCGGGGAGCTGTTTTTT
CDR3: CASSPSSTRVGTGELFF

length: 15
D: .
size: few
V: TRBV5-6
J: TRBJ2-7
DNA: TGTGCCAGCAGCACTCGTACGAGTTTTTACTACGAGCAGTACTTC
CDR3: CASSTRTSFYYEQYF

length: 14
D: .
size: .
V: TRBV4-3
J: TRBJ2-5
DNA: TGCGCCAGCAGCCAAGAGCGGGCGGGAGAGACCCAGTACTTC
CDR3: CASSQERAGETQYF

length: 15
D: .
size: .
V: TRBV2
J: TRBJ2-5
DNA: TGTGCCAGCAGTGAAGCGCTTGGCAGGGGAGAGACCCAGTACTTC
CDR3: CASSEALGRGETQYF

length: 16
D: .
size: .
V: TRBV5-5
J: TRBJ2-1
DNA: TGTGCCAGCAGCTTGACGGTCGCCGGGACATACAATGAGCAGTTCTTC
CDR3: CASSLTVAGTYNEQFF

length: 13
D: .
size: .
V: TRBV7-9
J: TRBJ2-2
DNA: TGTGCCAGCAGCGCAACACGAACCGGGGAGCTGTTTTTT
CDR3: CASSATRTGELFF

length: 15
D: TRBD1
size: few
V: TRBV11-3
J: TRBJ2-1
DNA: TGTGCCAGCAGCCCCAGGACAGGGCCATACAATGAGCAGTTCTTC
CDR3: CASSPRTGPYNEQFF

length: 15
D: TRBD2
size: .
V: TRBV30
J: TRBJ2-5
DNA: TGTGCCTGGAGTAGGGGACTAGAGGGGCAAGAGACCCAGTACTTC
CDR3: CAWSRGLEGQETQYF

length: 11
D: .
size: .
V: TRBV20-1
J: TRBJ2-1
DNA: TGCAGTGCTAGAGAGGGAGGTGAGCAGTTCTTC
CDR3: CSAREGGEQFF

length: 15
D: TRBD1
size: .
V: TRBV13
J: TRBJ1-1
DNA: TGTGCCAGCAGCTCCCGGGACAGGCCGAACACTGAAGCTTTCTTT
CDR3: CASSSRDRPNTEAFF

length: 18
D: .
size: few
V: TRBV29-1
J: TRBJ1-5
DNA: TGCAGCGATGCGGCGGGCCCGCACAACCGCTATAGCAATCAGCCCCAGCATTTT
CDR3: CSDAAGPHNRYSNQPQHF

length: 19
D: TRBD2
size: .
V: TRBV7-9
J: TRBJ2-2
DNA: TGTGCCAGCAGCTCCACCCGGACCGGACGTAGCGGGGGGACCGGGGAGCTGTTTTTT
CDR3: CASSSTRTGRSGGTGELFF

length: 16
D: .
size: .
V: TRBV6-5
J: TRBJ1-2
DNA: TGTGCCAGCAGTTCTACCCCGTTAGGGACACTTTATGGCTACACCTTC
CDR3: CASSSTPLGTLYGYTF